Sequencing of this T cell receptor beta chain was carried out in a study of control samples from healthy donors and cancer patients. TCRdb's table, derived via immunoSEQ multiplex PCR, lists solely in-frame clones and lacks some. The profile shows approximately 110,000 clones, roughly nine tenths of them singletons. The CDR3 has 12 amino acids. The germline gives CDR1 KGHDR, CDR2 SFDVKD. The germline V and J ends were trimmed by 12 bases and 6 bases, with 16 bases remaining between them. This chain uses TRBV24-1 with TRBJ1-2, with D uncertain. This TCR derives from a woman younger than 35 in good health. The sample consisted of blood. The CDR3 nucleotides read TGTGCCGCAGCCTCTGGGGTGGATGGCTACACCTTC. It encodes CAAASGVDGYTF.